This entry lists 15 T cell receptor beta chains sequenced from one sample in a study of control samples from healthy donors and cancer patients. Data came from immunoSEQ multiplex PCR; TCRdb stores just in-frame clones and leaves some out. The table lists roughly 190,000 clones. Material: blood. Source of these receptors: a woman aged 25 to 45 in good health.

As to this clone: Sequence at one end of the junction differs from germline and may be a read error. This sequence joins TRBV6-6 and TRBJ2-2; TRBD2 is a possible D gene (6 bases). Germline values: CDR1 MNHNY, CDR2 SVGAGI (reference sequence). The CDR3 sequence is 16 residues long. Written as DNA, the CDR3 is TGTGCCAGCAGTTACCCCCCGGAGGGGAACGCCGGGGAGCTGTTTTTT. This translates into CASSYPPEGNAGELFF.

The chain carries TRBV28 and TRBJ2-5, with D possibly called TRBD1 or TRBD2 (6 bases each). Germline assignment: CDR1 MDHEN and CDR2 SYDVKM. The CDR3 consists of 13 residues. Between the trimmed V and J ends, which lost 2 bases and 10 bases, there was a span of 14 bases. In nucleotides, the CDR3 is TGTGCCAGCAGTTTAAGTGGACAGCGGGTCCAGTACTTC. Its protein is CASSLSGQRVQYF.

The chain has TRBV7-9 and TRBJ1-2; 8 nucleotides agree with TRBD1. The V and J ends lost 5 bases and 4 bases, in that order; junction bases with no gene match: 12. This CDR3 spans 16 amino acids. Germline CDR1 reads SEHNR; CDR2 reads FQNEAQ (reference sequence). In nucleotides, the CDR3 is TGTGCCAGCAGCCAAACAGGGGGGATGACTAGCTATGGCTACACCTTC. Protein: CASSQTGGMTSYGYTF.

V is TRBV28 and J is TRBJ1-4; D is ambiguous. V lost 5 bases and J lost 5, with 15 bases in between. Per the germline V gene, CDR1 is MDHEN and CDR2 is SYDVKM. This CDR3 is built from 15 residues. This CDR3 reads CASSDAKAINEKLFF. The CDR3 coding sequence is TGTGCCAGCAGTGACGCGAAGGCCATCAATGAAAAACTGTTTTTT. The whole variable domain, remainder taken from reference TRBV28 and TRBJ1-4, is DVKVTQSSRYLVKRTGEKVFLECVQDMDHENMFWYRQDPGLGLRLIYFSYDVKMKEKGDIPEGYSVSREKKERFSLILESASTNQTSMYLCASSDAKAINEKLFFGSGTQLSVL.

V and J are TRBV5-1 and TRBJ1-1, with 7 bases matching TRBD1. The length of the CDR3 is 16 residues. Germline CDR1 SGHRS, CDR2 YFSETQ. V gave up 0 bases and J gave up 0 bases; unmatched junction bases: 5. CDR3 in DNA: TGCGCCAGCAGCTTGGCAGGGGGAGAGATGAACACTGAAGCTTTCTTT. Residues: CASSLAGGEMNTEAFF.

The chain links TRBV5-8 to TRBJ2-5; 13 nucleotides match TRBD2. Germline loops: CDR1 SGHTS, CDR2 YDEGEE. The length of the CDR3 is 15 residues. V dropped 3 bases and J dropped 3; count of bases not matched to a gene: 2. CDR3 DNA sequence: TGTGCCAGCAGCTACGGACTAGCGGGGGAAGAGACCCAGTACTTC. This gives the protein CASSYGLAGEETQYF.

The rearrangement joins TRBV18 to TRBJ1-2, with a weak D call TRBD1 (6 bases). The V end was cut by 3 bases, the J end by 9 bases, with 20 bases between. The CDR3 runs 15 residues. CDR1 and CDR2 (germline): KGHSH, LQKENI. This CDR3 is CASSPSTGDQGSYTF. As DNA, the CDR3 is TGTGCCAGCTCACCCTCGACAGGAGACCAAGGTAGCTACACCTTC.

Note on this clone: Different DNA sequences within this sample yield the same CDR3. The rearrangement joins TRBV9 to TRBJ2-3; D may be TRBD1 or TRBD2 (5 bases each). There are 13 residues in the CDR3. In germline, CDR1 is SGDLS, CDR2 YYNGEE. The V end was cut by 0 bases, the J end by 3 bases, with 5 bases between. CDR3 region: CASSVGGTDTQYF. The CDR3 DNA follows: TGTGCCAGCAGCGTAGGGGGGACAGATACGCAGTATTTT.

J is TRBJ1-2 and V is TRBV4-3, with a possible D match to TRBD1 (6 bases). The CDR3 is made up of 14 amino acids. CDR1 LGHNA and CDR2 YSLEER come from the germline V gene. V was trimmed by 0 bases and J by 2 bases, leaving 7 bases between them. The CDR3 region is CASSQEGANYGYTF. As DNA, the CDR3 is TGCGCCAGCAGCCAAGAGGGGGCGAACTATGGCTACACCTTC.

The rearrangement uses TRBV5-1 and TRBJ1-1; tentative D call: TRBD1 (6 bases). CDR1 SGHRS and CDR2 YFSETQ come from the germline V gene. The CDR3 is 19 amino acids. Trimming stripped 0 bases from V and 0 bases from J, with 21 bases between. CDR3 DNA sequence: TGCGCCAGCAGCTTGGACCGGGAGAGACAGGCGACTATGAACACTGAAGCTTTCTTT. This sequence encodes CASSLDRERQATMNTEAFF.

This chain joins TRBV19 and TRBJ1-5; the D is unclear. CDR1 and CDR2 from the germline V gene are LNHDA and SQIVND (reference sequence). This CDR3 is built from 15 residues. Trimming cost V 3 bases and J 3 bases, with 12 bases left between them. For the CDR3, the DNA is TGTGCCAGTAGTATCAACATGGCTGCCAATCAGCCCCAGCATTTT. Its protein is CASSINMAANQPQHF.

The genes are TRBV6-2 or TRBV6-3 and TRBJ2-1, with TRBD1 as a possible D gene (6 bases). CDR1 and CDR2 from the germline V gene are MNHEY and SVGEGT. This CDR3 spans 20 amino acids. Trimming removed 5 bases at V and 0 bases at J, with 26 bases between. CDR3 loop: CASSPLARDIAFSSYNEQFF. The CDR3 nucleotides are TGTGCCAGCAGTCCACTGGCTAGGGACATAGCCTTTAGCTCCTACAATGAGCAGTTCTTC.

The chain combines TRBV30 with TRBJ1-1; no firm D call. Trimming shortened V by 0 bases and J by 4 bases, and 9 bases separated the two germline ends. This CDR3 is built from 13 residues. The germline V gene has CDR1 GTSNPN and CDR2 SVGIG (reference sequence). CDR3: CAWSVLPGTEAFF. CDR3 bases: TGTGCCTGGAGTGTACTCCCCGGCACTGAAGCTTTCTTT.

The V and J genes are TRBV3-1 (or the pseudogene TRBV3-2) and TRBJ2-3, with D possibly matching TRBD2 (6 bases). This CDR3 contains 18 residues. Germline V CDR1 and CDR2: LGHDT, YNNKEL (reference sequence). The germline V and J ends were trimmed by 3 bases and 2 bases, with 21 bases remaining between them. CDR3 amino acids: CASSQPRAGSFITDTQYF. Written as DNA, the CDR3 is TGTGCCAGCAGCCAGCCTAGAGCCGGGAGTTTTATCACAGATACGCAGTATTTT.

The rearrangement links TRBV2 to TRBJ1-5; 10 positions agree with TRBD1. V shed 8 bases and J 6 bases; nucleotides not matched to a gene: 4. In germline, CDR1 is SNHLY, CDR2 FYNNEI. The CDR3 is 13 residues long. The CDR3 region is CASRQGAGQPQHF. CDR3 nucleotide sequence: TGTGCCAGCCGACAGGGGGCAGGTCAGCCCCAGCATTTT.